The T cell receptor (beta chain) under discussion was sequenced for a study of T-cell memory formation after mild COVID-19. This CDR3 spans 14 amino acids. With V trimmed by 4 bases and J by 1 base, 4 bases remained unmatched. Germline V CDR1 and CDR2: SGHRS, YFSETQ. One entry per CDR3 protein results from TCRdb running MiXCR on the 5' RACE reads. The sample records approximately 440,000 distinct CDR3 sequences, approximately 20% being singletons. This clonotype came up a few times. The sample comprised PBMCs or a T cell subset sorted from them (not recorded which). The TCR comes from an adult woman who had mild COVID-19 (a few samples of this study predate the infection). Cell type and time point are not known. The genes are TRBV5-1 and TRBJ2-7, with 8 bases aligning to TRBD1. The CDR3 loop reads CASSARGPSYEQYF. DNA for the CDR3: TGCGCCAGCAGCGCCAGGGGGCCTTCCTACGAGCAGTACTTC. Full variable domain (rest looked up from reference TRBV5-1 and TRBJ2-7): KAGVTQTPRYLIKTRGQQVTLSCSPISGHRSVSWYQQTPGQGLQFLFEYFSETQRNKGNFPGRFSGRQFSNSRSEMNVSTLELGDSALYLCASSARGPSYEQYFGPGTRLTVT.